One and the same sample provided the 13 T cell receptor beta chains below, sequenced in a study of regulatory T cells in long-lasting Graves disease. Building the TCR beta libraries relied on iRepertoire HTBI primers, and CDR3 regions underwent Arm-PCR. TCRdb re-called the multiplex PCR reads with MiXCR, one entry per CDR3 protein. The sample carries about 660,000 distinct CDR3 sequences, about 32% recorded once. As for time point: persistent/refractory GD, antithyroid drugs over 5 years with positive TRAb. Making the TCR library involved RNA that had been extracted from PBMCs. Sequences were derived from peripheral blood mononuclear cells (PBMCs), sampled when the disease was refractory, from a patient treated with antithyroid drugs. These receptors came from a female donor with Graves disease.

This clonotype was picked up a small number of times. This chain links TRBV12-5 with TRBJ2-5; 9 nucleotides match TRBD1. The germline gives CDR1 LGHNT, CDR2 FRNRAP. V dropped 5 bases and J dropped 2; count of bases not matched to a gene: 6. The CDR3 has 15 amino acids. The CDR3 DNA is TGTGCTAGTGGTCCTGGGACAGGGTTGCAAGAGACCCAGTACTTC. Protein product: CASGPGTGLQETQYF.

The rearrangement uses TRBV7-9 and TRBJ1-6; D gene ambiguous. Germline V gene sequence: CDR1 SEHNR, CDR2 FQNEAQ (reference sequence). Between the trimmed V and J ends, which lost 1 base and 12 bases, there was a span of 7 bases. CDR3 length equals 12 residues. The CDR3 nucleotides read TGTGCCAGCAGCTTAGATCAAAAACCCCTCCACTTT. Protein sequence: CASSLDQKPLHF.

Only a few counts were recorded for this clonotype. The conserved phenylalanine or tryptophan is not found at the CDR3 terminus, so this likely reflects a read error. The chain recombines TRBV5-1 with TRBJ1-1; D ambiguous. V lost 0 bases and J lost 1, with 7 bases in between. The CDR3 extends over 14 amino acids. Germline CDR1 and CDR2: SGHRS and YFSETQ. CDR3 bases: TGCGCCAGCAGCTTGGCCGGGCCGAACACTGAAGCTTTCCTT. Translation gives CASSLAGPNTEAFL.

This clonotype was detected many times. The chain links TRBV28 to TRBJ2-7, with 9 nucleotides matching TRBD1. The V and J ends lost 4 bases and 6 bases, in that order; junction bases with no gene match: 10. The CDR3 has 15 residues. CDR1 is MDHEN, CDR2 SYDVKM, per germline. The DNA of the CDR3 is TGTGCCAGCAGTTCCCCCGGGACAGGGAAGGTCGAGCAGTACTTC. Translating gives CASSSPGTGKVEQYF. The full variable domain, in which reference TRBV28 and TRBJ2-7 provide the parts outside the CDR3, is DVKVTQSSRYLVKRTGEKVFLECVQDMDHENMFWYRQDPGLGLRLIYFSYDVKMKEKGDIPEGYSVSREKKERFSLILESASTNQTSMYLCASSSPGTGKVEQYFGPGTRLTVT.

The chain carries TRBV6-5 and TRBJ1-4; D perhaps matches TRBD1 (6 bases). The length of the CDR3 is 15 residues. Germline values: CDR1 MNHEY, CDR2 SVGAGI. V lost 3 bases and J lost 3, with 11 bases in between. CDR3 sequence: CASSYAGAANEKLFF. CDR3 nucleotides: TGTGCCAGCAGTTATGCGGGGGCAGCTAATGAAAAACTGTTTTTT.

The rearrangement joins TRBV11-2 to TRBJ2-5; D is uncertain. Trimming cost V 3 bases and J 1 base, with 12 bases left between them. CDR3 size: 15 residues. Germline CDR1 reads SGHAT; CDR2 reads FQNNGV. The CDR3 DNA reads TGTGCCAGCAGCTTCACCCCGGGCCTCCAAGAGACCCAGTACTTC. Amino acids: CASSFTPGLQETQYF.

This clonotype has a handful of counts. The chain recombines TRBV7-9 with TRBJ1-5; no clear D. The CDR3 consists of 16 residues. The germline V gene encodes CDR1 SEHNR and CDR2 FQNEAQ (reference sequence). V lost 5 bases to trimming and J lost 1 base, with 15 bases between them. The CDR3 is CASSPLGLESNQPQHF. CDR3 nucleotide sequence: TGTGCCAGCAGCCCCCTAGGCCTGGAAAGCAATCAGCCCCAGCATTTT.

V usage is TRBV5-1 and J usage is TRBJ1-1; D is undetermined. Germline CDR1 and CDR2: SGHRS and YFSETQ. This CDR3 region has 12 residues. V was clipped by 1 base and J by 7 bases, with 8 bases between them. Written as DNA, the CDR3 is TGCGCCAGCAGCTTGCCAAGATTTGAAGCTTTCTTT. This gives the protein CASSLPRFEAFF.

This clonotype was found once. Written as DNA, the CDR3 is TGTGCCACCAGTGACCTCTTTCCCCTAGCGGGAGTTTTCGAGCAGTACTTC. Translation: CATSDLFPLAGVFEQYF. V and J are TRBV24-1 and TRBJ2-7; 10 nucleotides line up with TRBD2. The CDR3 covers 17 residues. Trimming took 4 bases from V and 6 from J; bases not matched to a gene: 14. The V gene's germline CDR1 is KGHDR and CDR2 SFDVKD.

The chain couples TRBV19 to TRBJ1-1; D not certain. Germline assignment: CDR1 LNHDA and CDR2 SQIVND (reference sequence). V was cut by 3 bases and J by 7 bases, with 9 bases left in between. The CDR3 runs 12 residues. CDR3 in DNA: TGTGCCAGTAGTATCCAGAAGGGTGAAGCTTTCTTT. It codes for CASSIQKGEAFF.

The table lists this clonotype with many counts. The rearrangement joins TRBV2 to TRBJ1-1; TRBD1 matches 10 bases. CDR1 SNHLY and CDR2 FYNNEI come from the germline V gene. The V and J ends lost 5 bases and 4 bases, in that order; junction bases with no gene match: 7. The CDR3 length is 15 residues. The CDR3 loop reads CASSKDRGRITEAFF. The CDR3 DNA sequence: TGTGCCAGCAGTAAAGACAGGGGGCGCATCACTGAAGCTTTCTTT.

This clonotype was observed many times. The rearrangement uses TRBV28 and TRBJ1-5; weak D call: TRBD1 (6 bases). The CDR3 is made up of 15 amino acids. From germline, CDR1 is MDHEN and CDR2 SYDVKM. V lost 6 bases, J lost 0 bases, and 12 bases lay in between. The CDR3 here is CASRRGGYSNQPQHF. Written as DNA, the CDR3 is TGTGCCAGCAGGCGAGGGGGGTATAGCAATCAGCCCCAGCATTTT.

This chain uses TRBV4-1 with TRBJ1-1; D uncertain. From germline, CDR1 is MGHRA and CDR2 YSYEKL. V lost 0 bases and J lost 6, with 8 bases in between. This CDR3 has 13 amino acids. CDR3 region: CASSQDTEAEAFF. In DNA, the CDR3 is TGCGCCAGCAGCCAAGATACGGAAGCTGAAGCTTTCTTT.